Below, 24 T cell receptor beta chains from the same sample are listed, as sequenced in a study of OX40 agonist ivuxolimab in advanced cancers. Libraries were prepared by immunoSEQ multiplex PCR; TCRdb keeps only in-frame clonotypes and omits some of them. The sample records around 80,000 clones, more than 90% being singletons. The input for sequencing was CD4+ or CD8+ T cells sorted from blood, taken in a trial of the OX40 agonist ivuxolimab. The receptors come from an adult with an advanced solid tumor such as melanoma, head and neck, liver or kidney cancer.

This chain joins TRBV6-6 and TRBJ1-1, with unresolved D. V was clipped by 0 bases and J by 3 bases, with 5 bases between them. Looked up from germline, CDR1 is MNHNY and CDR2 is SVGAGI (reference sequence). The CDR3 extends over 13 amino acids. The CDR3 loop is CASSYSLDTEAFF. Here the CDR3 DNA reads TGTGCCAGCAGTTACTCTTTGGACACTGAAGCTTTCTTT.

This chain uses TRBV6-5 with TRBJ2-7; TRBD1 aligns across 9 bases. Germline lookup yields CDR1 MNHEY and CDR2 SVGAGI. CDR3 length: 16 residues. Germline trimming cut 0 bases from V and 5 bases from J; bases unmatched to any gene: 8. The CDR3, as DNA: TGTGCCAGCAGTTACTCGAGGACAGGGGATGTCCACGAGCAGTACTTC. Amino acid sequence: CASSYSRTGDVHEQYF.

V gene TRBV6-1 combines with J gene TRBJ1-2, with a tentative D call TRBD1 (5 bases). The CDR3 sequence is 11 residues long. Germline V CDR1 and CDR2: MNHNS, SASEGT. The V and J ends lost 2 bases and 14 bases respectively, with 12 bases between them. CDR3 nucleotides: TGTGCCAGCAGTGAAATCAGGGCTAGGACCTTC. Protein sequence: CASSEIRARTF.

This chain joins TRBV2 and TRBJ1-2, with D hard to call. This CDR3 is 12 amino acids long. CDR1 and CDR2 (germline): SNHLY, FYNNEI. V lost 7 bases and J lost 6, with 12 bases in between. In DNA, the CDR3 is TGTGCCAGCACGTCGGGTACGGATGGCTACACCTTC. Translating it yields CASTSGTDGYTF.

The chain recombines TRBV29-1 with TRBJ1-3; unclear D gene. V lost 1 base and J 0 bases, leaving 7 bases between the germline ends. The CDR3 is 14 residues long. Germline CDR1 SQVTM, CDR2 ANQGSEA. The CDR3 DNA is TGCAGCGTTGAAGCGGCAGACTCTGGAAACACCATATATTTT. The encoded protein is CSVEAADSGNTIYF. The whole variable domain, remainder taken from reference TRBV29-1 and TRBJ1-3, is SAVISQKPSRDICQRGTSLTIQCQVDSQVTMMFWYRQQPGQSLTLIATANQGSEATYESGFVIDKFPISRPNLTFSTLTVSNMSPEDSSIYLCSVEAADSGNTIYFGEGSWLTVV.

V gene TRBV9 combines with J gene TRBJ1-3, with D tentatively TRBD1 (5 bases). The V end was cut by 4 bases, the J end by 0 bases, with 11 bases between. The CDR3 has 15 amino acids. In germline, CDR1 is SGDLS, CDR2 YYNGEE. The chain's CDR3 is CASSPRDFSGNTIYF. CDR3 bases: TGTGCCAGCAGCCCCAGGGATTTCTCTGGAAACACCATATATTTT.

This clone was observed a few times. The V and J genes are TRBV5-1 and TRBJ2-1; D remains unclear. CDR3 length: 14 amino acids. V was clipped by 1 base and J by 3 bases, with 8 bases between them. CDR1 is SGHRS, CDR2 YFSETQ, per germline. CDR3 amino acids: CASSLNSRYNEQFF. Here the CDR3 DNA reads TGCGCCAGCAGCTTGAACAGCCGCTACAATGAGCAGTTCTTC.

The chain is built from TRBV5-1 and TRBJ1-2, with D possibly being TRBD1 (5 bases). This CDR3 region has 12 residues. Germline-derived CDR1 and CDR2 are SGHRS and YFSETQ. Trimming took 4 bases from V and 4 from J, leaving 8 bases between them. The CDR3 loop reads CASSPDSYGYTF. In nucleotides, the CDR3 is TGCGCCAGCAGCCCCGACAGCTATGGCTACACCTTC.

This chain links TRBV6-4 with TRBJ1-1; no clear D gene. The CDR3 totals 14 residues. Trimming took 5 bases from V and 0 from J, leaving 10 bases between them. Per the germline V gene, CDR1 is MRHNA and CDR2 is SNTAGT. CDR3 coding DNA: TGTGCCAGCAGTCCCTCTGATGTGAACACTGAAGCTTTCTTT. It is translated as CASSPSDVNTEAFF.

The chain uses TRBV29-1 and TRBJ1-1, with no clear D. Trimming took 2 bases from V and 5 from J, leaving 12 bases between them. Germline CDR1 and CDR2: SQVTM and ANQGSEA. The CDR3 is made up of 13 amino acids. CDR3 amino acids: CSVELRRETEAFF. As DNA, the CDR3 is TGCAGCGTTGAACTGAGGAGGGAGACTGAAGCTTTCTTT.

Details on this clone: This sample also contains other DNA sequences that code for the same CDR3. The CDR3 protein is CAWSGLAGETQYF. CDR3 DNA: TGTGCCTGGAGTGGACTAGCCGGGGAGACCCAGTACTTC. V and J are TRBV30 and TRBJ2-5; 7 positions agree with TRBD2. Germline V gives CDR1 GTSNPN, CDR2 SVGIG (reference sequence). V lost 1 base and J lost 5; bases outside the gene matches: 4. This CDR3 is 13 amino acids long.

This chain joins TRBV18 and TRBJ2-2; 9 positions agree with TRBD1. CDR1 is KGHSH, CDR2 LQKENI, per germline. CDR3 size: 17 residues. V lost 3 bases and J lost 1; bases outside the gene matches: 6. CDR3 coding DNA: TGTGCCAGCTCACCGGGACCGGGACAGGGGAACACCGGGGAGCTGTTTTTT. Protein sequence: CASSPGPGQGNTGELFF.

Concerning this clone itself: One junction end disagrees with the germline gene, perhaps due to a read error. The genes are TRBV5-4 and TRBJ1-3, with 10 bases lining up with TRBD1. Looked up from germline, CDR1 is SGHNT and CDR2 is YYREEE (reference sequence). The CDR3 covers 16 residues. The CDR3 DNA reads as TGTGCCAGCAGTTTGGGACAGGGGAACATGGGAAACACCATATATTTT. As protein: CASSLGQGNMGNTIYF.

The rearrangement joins TRBV19 to TRBJ2-2; D uncertain. Germline CDR1 reads LNHDA; CDR2 reads SQIVND (reference sequence). The length of the CDR3 is 14 residues. V was shortened by 5 bases and J by 4 bases, with 11 bases between the two germline ends. This CDR3 is CASSPQATTGELFF. The CDR3, as DNA: TGTGCCAGTAGTCCTCAGGCCACCACCGGGGAGCTGTTTTTT. Supplemented by reference TRBV19 and TRBJ2-2, the full variable domain reads DGGITQSPKYLFRKEGQNVTLSCEQNLNHDAMYWYRQDPGQGLRLIYYSQIVNDFQKGDIAEGYSVSREKKESFPLTVTSAQKNPTAFYLCASSPQATTGELFFGEGSRLTVL.

This clone was seen just once. The chain recombines TRBV30 with TRBJ2-4; weak D call: TRBD2 (5 bases). V shed 0 bases and J shed 1 base, with 13 bases lying between them. In germline, CDR1 is GTSNPN, CDR2 SVGIG (reference sequence). The CDR3 covers 16 residues. This CDR3 reads CAWSVGLAVAKNIQYF. The CDR3 DNA reads TGTGCCTGGAGTGTCGGGCTAGCCGTGGCCAAAAACATTCAGTACTTC.

This clone came up once. The chain has TRBV7-3 and TRBJ2-1; D not certain. Germline V gene data show CDR1 as SGHTA and CDR2 as FQGTGA. The CDR3 covers 15 residues. Trimming removed 5 bases from V and 0 bases from J, with 11 bases in between. As DNA, the CDR3 is TGTGCCAGCAGCCCCCACCCGAGCTCCTACAATGAGCAGTTCTTC. Amino acid sequence: CASSPHPSSYNEQFF.

This sequence joins TRBV19 and TRBJ1-1; TRBD1 matches at 7 bases. The CDR3 is 14 residues long. Germline V gene sequence: CDR1 LNHDA, CDR2 SQIVND (reference sequence). V shed 6 bases and J 1 base; nucleotides not matched to a gene: 5. CDR3 DNA: TGTGCCAGTAGGGGGGGACAGAAGAACACTGAAGCTTTCTTT. It is translated as CASRGGQKNTEAFF. Supplemented by reference TRBV19 and TRBJ1-1, the full variable domain reads DGGITQSPKYLFRKEGQNVTLSCEQNLNHDAMYWYRQDPGQGLRLIYYSQIVNDFQKGDIAEGYSVSREKKESFPLTVTSAQKNPTAFYLCASRGGQKNTEAFFGQGTRLTVV.

The chain employs TRBV12-2 and TRBJ2-7. TRBV12-2 is a recognized pseudogene. The CDR3 is made up of 12 amino acids. CDR3 nucleotide sequence: TGTGCAAGTCGCTTAAAGGGTTACGAGCAGTACTTC. Translating gives CASRLKGYEQYF.

The chain couples TRBV9 to TRBJ2-1; 8 nucleotides match TRBD1. Losses at the gene ends were 0 bases for V and 1 base for J; bases not matched to a gene: 0. CDR3 length: 15 amino acids. CDR1 SGDLS and CDR2 YYNGEE come from the germline V gene. As DNA, the CDR3 is TGTGCCAGCAGCGTAGGGACAGGGTCCTACAATGAGCAGTTCTTC. Its translation is CASSVGTGSYNEQFF.

The rearrangement joins TRBV27 to TRBJ2-1; 9 bases align to TRBD2. Germline values: CDR1 MNHEY, CDR2 SMNVEV (reference sequence). There are 13 residues in the CDR3. Germline trimming cut 6 bases from V and 10 bases from J; bases unmatched to any gene: 7. The CDR3 coding sequence is TGTGCCAGCAGGGGACTAGCCCAAGGGGAGCAGTTCTTC. Amino acid sequence: CASRGLAQGEQFF.

This clone was recorded a few times. This chain uses TRBV14 with TRBJ1-2; D gene ambiguous. This CDR3 region has 12 residues. Per the germline V gene, CDR1 is SGHDN and CDR2 is FVKESK. V dropped 1 base and J dropped 5 bases, with 5 bases sitting between them. The CDR3 is CASSQGRYGYTF. The CDR3 nucleotides are TGTGCCAGCAGCCAAGGTCGTTATGGCTACACCTTC.

The CDR3 sequence is CASTLGQGTDTQYF. The CDR3 nucleotides are TGTGCCAGTACCCTAGGCCAGGGCACAGATACGCAGTATTTT. The chain recombines TRBV19 with TRBJ2-3; D gene uncertain. The CDR3 is 14 residues long. Trimming left V 7 bases short and J 1 base short, with 12 bases between. Per the germline V gene, CDR1 is LNHDA and CDR2 is SQIVND (reference sequence).

This chain links TRBV6-5 with TRBJ1-2; 9 bases are a match to TRBD1. Germline lookup yields CDR1 MNHEY and CDR2 SVGAGI. After removal of 3 bases from V and 1 base from J, the junction contained 3 bases not matched to a gene. The CDR3 extends over 15 amino acids. CDR3 residues: CASSYRQGGNYGYTF. DNA of the CDR3: TGTGCCAGCAGTTATCGACAGGGGGGTAACTATGGCTACACCTTC.

This rearrangement joins TRBV6-5 to TRBJ2-1; 8 bases fit TRBD1. J was trimmed by 7 bases and V by 4 bases; bases with no gene match: 6. The CDR3 is 14 residues long. Germline lookup yields CDR1 MNHEY and CDR2 SVGAGI. The CDR3 DNA follows: TGTGCCAGCAGTTCTAGGACAGGGCTAAATGAGCAGTTCTTC. Protein: CASSSRTGLNEQFF.